This T cell receptor (beta chain) derives from a study of blood T cell repertoires in COVID-19. Study-wide context: The United States, Italy and Spain supplied acute and convalescent COVID-19 samples. Sources were T cells, B-cell-depleted T cells, or PBMCs; the material itself was cDNA or gDNA.

Methods used by the authors: For nucleated cells, counts were estimated from reference gene primer amplification. Data came from immunoSEQ multiplex PCR; TCRdb stores just in-frame clones and leaves some out. Clone size and V and J calls were adopted from that table, with D and trimming inferred from the DNA. The table includes about 120,000 clones, around 80% detected once. Sequencing was carried out using peripheral blood. The receptor's source is a man in his sixties or seventies with active or convalescent COVID-19.

CDR3 sequence reads: CASSSGQGPETQYF. CDR3 coding DNA: TGCGCCAGCAGCAGCGGCCAGGGGCCGGAGACCCAGTACTTC. This chain uses TRBV5-1 with TRBJ2-5; possible D gene TRBD1, 6 bases. CDR1 SGHRS and CDR2 YFSETQ come from the germline V gene. V lost 4 bases and J 5 bases, leaving 15 bases between the germline ends. CDR3 length equals 14 residues.